This is a list of T cell receptor beta chains from one sample in a study of metastatic and nonmetastatic thyroid tumors. TCRdb redid the clone calls on the PCR reads using MiXCR. In the table there are 40,000 to 55,000 clones, 16% of which are singletons. Sequencing input: blood. These TCRs come from a female donor with papillary thyroid cancer or a benign thyroid nodule (not recorded which). Some clones in this sample may be carry-over from other donors' samples. Both conserved end residues are part of each CDR3. A D gene is named only where the DNA matches it firmly. The size of a clone is reported for some rows only, either as once, few or many, or as a class for expanded clones.

clone size | J gene | V gene | D gene | CDR3 protein | CDR3 DNA
many | TRBJ1-3 | TRBV11-3 | NA | CASSLAGGIGNTIYF | TGTGCCAGCAGCTTAGCCGGGGGGATTGGAAACACCATATATTTT
many | TRBJ2-1 | TRBV5-5 | NA | CASSLVRSYNEQFF | TGTGCCAGCAGCTTGGTACGATCCTACAATGAGCAGTTCTTC
NA | TRBJ2-2 | TRBV19 | NA | CASSMGPTRVTGELFF | TGTGCCAGTAGTATGGGACCCACTAGGGTCACCGGGGAGCTGTTTTTT
medium-sized | TRBJ2-7 | TRBV6-5 | NA | CASSYSRGYEQYF | TGTGCCAGCAGTTACTCGAGAGGCTACGAGCAGTACTTC
many | TRBJ2-1 | TRBV12-3/TRBV12-4 | TRBD2 | CASSFAGTSGTEQFF | TGTGCCAGCAGTTTCGCCGGGACTAGCGGGACCGAGCAGTTCTTC
many | TRBJ1-2 | TRBV12-3/TRBV12-4 | NA | CASSFSGEGGYTF | TGTGCCAGCAGTTTTTCAGGGGAAGGTGGCTACACCTTC
many | TRBJ2-5 | TRBV14 | TRBD2 | CASSSSSGRETQYF | TGTGCCAGCAGCTCTTCTAGCGGGAGGGAGACCCAGTACTTC
NA | TRBJ2-1 | TRBV10-1 | NA | CASSEGVRTGSYNEQFF | TGCGCCAGCAGTGAAGGCGTTAGGACGGGGTCCTACAATGAGCAGTTCTTC
many | TRBJ2-2 | TRBV7-2 | NA | CASILSRRDAGELFF | TGTGCCAGCATACTAAGTAGGCGGGATGCCGGGGAGCTGTTTTTT
NA | TRBJ2-7 | TRBV5-1 | NA | CASSLASSGSSYEQYF | TGTGCCAGCAGCTTGGCCTCAAGCGGCAGCTCCTACGAGCAGTACTTC
NA | TRBJ2-2 | TRBV6-1 | NA | CASIDQPDTGELFF | TGTGCCAGCATTGACCAGCCCGACACCGGGGAGCTGTTTTTT
NA | TRBJ2-1 | TRBV6-1 | NA | CATAEEFNNEQFF | TGTGCCACCGCAGAGGAATTTAACAATGAGCAGTTCTTC
NA | TRBJ2-7 | TRBV5-1 | NA | CASSRGTTAYEQYF | TGCGCCAGCAGCAGAGGTACTACTGCCTACGAGCAGTACTTC
many | TRBJ1-3 | TRBV12-3/TRBV12-4 | NA | CASSFAGNTIYF | TGTGCCAGCAGTTTCGCCGGAAACACCATATATTTT
many | TRBJ2-1 | TRBV7-3 | TRBD1 | CASSSAGTGGNEQFF | TGTGCCAGCAGCTCCGCCGGGACAGGGGGCAATGAGCAGTTCTTC
many | TRBJ2-7 | TRBV7-2 | TRBD2 | CASSLDSGGGYEQYF | TGTGCCAGCAGCTTAGATTCGGGAGGGGGCTACGAGCAGTACTTC
many | TRBJ2-2 | TRBV5-1 | TRBD2 | CASTTAGEETGELFF | TGCGCCAGCACCACAGCGGGAGAAGAGACCGGGGAGCTGTTTTTT
many | TRBJ1-1 | TRBV6-4 | NA | CASRGRGTEAFF | TGTGCCAGCAGGGGGCGAGGAACTGAAGCTTTCTTT
medium-sized | TRBJ2-2 | TRBV2 | TRBD1 | CASSGQGQGTGELFF | TGTGCCAGCAGCGGACAGGGTCAGGGCACCGGGGAGCTGTTTTTT
many | TRBJ2-5 | TRBV7-6 | TRBD1 | CASSRRDRGTETQYF | TGTGCCAGCAGCAGACGGGACAGGGGGACGGAGACCCAGTACTTC
many | TRBJ2-3 | TRBV2 | TRBD2 | CASSGASGSATDTQYF | TGTGCCAGCAGTGGGGCTAGCGGGAGTGCAACAGATACGCAGTATTTT
many | TRBJ1-2 | TRBV29-1 | NA | CSVDRREQGKYGYTF | TGCAGCGTTGATAGAAGGGAGCAGGGAAAGTATGGCTACACCTTC
few | TRBJ2-7 | TRBV11-2 | NA | CASSLMQGSSSYEQYF | TGCGCCAGCAGCTTGATGCAGGGGTCTAGCTCCTACGAGCAGTACTTC
NA | TRBJ1-2 | TRBV6-1 | NA | CASRLGPGYGYTF | TGTGCCAGCCGGTTAGGGCCCGGCTATGGCTACACCTTC
many | TRBJ2-7 | TRBV24-1 | TRBD1 | CATSDAAGGYEQYF | TGTGCCACCAGTGACGCAGCAGGGGGCTACGAGCAGTACTTC